This paragraph covers one TCR beta chain sequence. Sequencing was performed with immunoSEQ multiplex PCR; in TCRdb, only in-frame clones are kept and a portion is missing. The sample lists about 440,000 clones, around 91% occurring once. Germline V gene data show CDR1 as MNHEY and CDR2 as SMNVEV (reference sequence). The CDR3 loop spans 14 amino acids. Unmatched junction bases numbered 6, after V lost 7 bases and J lost 4 bases. The data belong to a study of blood T cell repertoires in COVID-19. Study as a whole: Samples of COVID-19 (acute and convalescent) were obtained from the United States, Italy and Spain.

The sequenced sample consisted of PBMCs or T cells enriched from blood (not recorded which). The genes are TRBV27 and TRBJ2-2, with 7 bases that match TRBD2. This TCR derives from a man between 18 and 35 years old who had recovered from COVID-19. CDR3 sequence reads: CASMSGGFTGELFF. For the CDR3, the DNA is TGTGCCAGCATGTCGGGGGGATTCACCGGGGAGCTGTTTTTT.